This TCR beta chain is from a study of read filtering for tumor transcriptome and immune sequencing. Study-wide context: After DNase treatment, RNA was made into whole-transcriptome libraries. Overall study results and limits: The CD138-negative fraction was mixed bone marrow immune cells, not pure T cells.

Germline loops: CDR1 LNHDA, CDR2 SQIVND (reference sequence). The CDR3 totals 16 residues. V gave up 1 base and J gave up 10 bases; unmatched junction bases: 12. Molecular barcoded adaptors covering alpha/delta and beta/gamma chains were used on roughly 400 ng RNA. One entry per CDR3 protein results from TCRdb running MiXCR on the reads. The sample yields 37,000 or so distinct CDR3 sequences, about 13% seen once. This clonotype showed up many times. Its target is not known. The TCR sequence derives from a donor aged 40 or over with multiple myeloma. This chain connects TRBV19 to TRBJ2-1, with 8 bases identical to TRBD2. Sequenced: a population of CD138-negative cells sorted from bone marrow. CDR3 sequence (DNA): TGTGCCAGTAGTATAGCCCCCCCCCCGACTAGCGTAGAGCAGTTCTTC. Its translation is CASSIAPPPTSVEQFF.